A single sample gave rise to the 31 T cell receptor beta chains below, sequenced in a study of T-cell memory formation after mild COVID-19. TCRdb reprocessed the 5' RACE reads with MiXCR, giving one entry per CDR3 protein. The table shows tens of thousands of distinct CDR3 sequences, with 9.5% to 15% occurring only once. Source material: PBMCs or a T cell subset sorted from them (not recorded which). These TCRs come from an adult woman who had mild COVID-19 (a few samples of this study predate the infection). Cell type and time point are not known.

This clonotype showed up many times. The V call is TRBV19, the J call TRBJ2-1; TRBD2 matches 8 bases. Germline CDR1 is LNHDA and CDR2 is SQIVND (reference sequence). The CDR3 consists of 12 residues. With V trimmed by 8 bases and J by 7 bases, 4 bases remained unmatched. The CDR3 DNA sequence: TGTGCCAGTGGGAGCGGGGGAAATGAGCAGTTCTTC. Its translation: CASGSGGNEQFF.

J is TRBJ2-5 and V is TRBV7-3; D remains unclear. TRBJ2-7 explains the end of the DNA better; the J call may be wrong. The CDR3 runs to 14 residues. CDR1 is SGHTA and CDR2 is FQGTGA in the germline V gene. For the CDR3, the DNA is TGTGCCAGCAGCTTAACGCCAGGTCCCTACGAGCAGTACTTC. Its translation: CASSLTPGPYEQYF.

This clonotype was detected many times. The J gene is TRBJ1-1, the V gene TRBV30, with TRBD1 identical over 9 bases. The CDR3 is made up of 11 amino acids. CDR1 is GTSNPN, CDR2 SVGIG, per germline (reference sequence). The V gene end was trimmed by 7 bases and the J gene end by 7 bases; junction bases not matched to a gene: 4. DNA of the CDR3: TGTGCCTCACGACAGGGGGGTGAAGCTTTCTTT. Translation: CASRQGGEAFF.

Ten or more counts support this clonotype. The chain recombines TRBV20-1 with TRBJ2-1; a weak D match, TRBD2 (5 bases). Germline CDR1 and CDR2: DFQATT and SNEGSKA (reference sequence). CDR3 length: 14 amino acids. The V and J ends lost 5 bases and 0 bases respectively, with 11 bases between them. The CDR3 nucleotides read TGCAGTGCTTCCCGGGGTAGCTCCTACAATGAGCAGTTCTTC. Protein sequence: CSASRGSSYNEQFF.

This clonotype was counted many times. The chain employs TRBV3-1 and TRBJ2-3; perhaps D is TRBD1 or TRBD2 (5 bases each). With 5 bases removed from V and 2 bases from J, the gap between germline ends came to 14 bases. This CDR3 has 15 residues. Germline-derived CDR1 and CDR2 are LGHDT and YNNKEL (reference sequence). The CDR3 protein is CASSGGAGHTDTQYF. The DNA of the CDR3 is TGTGCCAGCAGCGGGGGTGCGGGTCACACAGATACGCAGTATTTT.

This clonotype came up many times. Written as DNA, the CDR3 is TGTGCCAGCATACGAGGACAGCCGAACACTGAAGCTTTCTTT. Translation gives CASIRGQPNTEAFF. V is TRBV6-6 and J is TRBJ1-1; TRBD1 might be the D (6 bases). V was trimmed by 7 bases and J by 1 base, leaving 13 bases between them. Germline CDR1 reads MNHNY; CDR2 reads SVGAGI (reference sequence). This CDR3 spans 14 amino acids.

This clonotype was seen a few times. The chain carries TRBV12-3 or TRBV12-4 and TRBJ1-1, with D tentatively TRBD1 (6 bases). The ends were cut back, 6 bases at V and 0 bases at J, with 11 bases in the middle. The CDR3 spans 14 residues. The CDR3 spells CASREQGLNTEAFF. CDR3 DNA sequence: TGTGCCAGCAGGGAACAGGGCTTGAACACTGAAGCTTTCTTT.

This clonotype was observed at least ten times. This chain connects TRBV30 to TRBJ2-7, with 13 bases identical to TRBD2. After removal of 7 bases from V and 3 bases from J, the junction contained 15 bases not matched to a gene. The CDR3 extends over 17 amino acids. CDR1 and CDR2 (germline): GTSNPN, SVGIG (reference sequence). The CDR3 loop reads CASEPGLAGSTGYEQYF. CDR3 bases: TGTGCCTCGGAGCCGGGACTAGCGGGAAGTACGGGCTACGAGCAGTACTTC.

This clonotype was observed many times. V gene TRBV3-1 combines with J gene TRBJ2-5; D is unclear. Trimming cost V 0 bases and J 1 base, with 18 bases left between them. Germline loops: CDR1 LGHDT, CDR2 YNNKEL (reference sequence). The CDR3 spans 18 residues. This CDR3 reads CASSQDQRPKQIQETQYF. As DNA, the CDR3 is TGTGCCAGCAGCCAAGATCAACGGCCCAAGCAGATCCAAGAGACCCAGTACTTC.

This clonotype appeared many times. The V call is TRBV6-5, the J call TRBJ1-1; D is uncertain. V lost 4 bases and J lost 0, with 6 bases in between. The CDR3 sequence is 13 residues long. CDR1 is MNHEY, CDR2 SVGAGI, per germline. The CDR3, as DNA: TGTGCCAGCAGTTCACCAGTGAACACTGAAGCTTTCTTT. Protein sequence: CASSSPVNTEAFF.

This clonotype was observed at least ten times. This chain links TRBV7-8 with TRBJ1-5; D is possibly TRBD1 (5 bases). This CDR3 has 16 amino acids. V dropped 2 bases and J dropped 1 base, with 12 bases sitting between them. Germline V lookup: CDR1 SGHVS, CDR2 FQNEAQ. CDR3 loop: CASSLWGSQSNQPQHF. The CDR3 nucleotides read TGTGCCAGCAGCTTATGGGGCAGTCAAAGCAATCAGCCCCAGCATTTT. The whole variable domain, remainder taken from reference TRBV7-8 and TRBJ1-5, is GAGVSQSPRYKVAKRGQDVALRCDPISGHVSLFWYQQALGQGPEFLTYFQNEAQLDKSGLPSDRFFAERPEGSVSTLKIQRTQQEDSAVYLCASSLWGSQSNQPQHFGDGTRLSIL.

This clonotype has ten or more counts. The chain combines TRBV20-1 with TRBJ2-3; 9 bases are a match to TRBD1. Trimming took 6 bases from V and 5 from J; bases not matched to a gene: 9. Germline V gene sequence: CDR1 DFQATT, CDR2 SNEGSKA (reference sequence). This CDR3 region has 14 residues. CDR3 DNA: TGCAGTGCAAGAAGCGGACAGGGGCGAGATACGCAGTATTTT. Amino acids: CSARSGQGRDTQYF.

This clonotype was recorded many times. The chain carries TRBV19 and TRBJ2-7, with 9 bases lining up with TRBD1. After removal of 5 bases from V and 2 bases from J, the junction contained 4 bases not matched to a gene. The CDR3 runs 14 residues. Germline lookup yields CDR1 LNHDA and CDR2 SQIVND (reference sequence). The CDR3 here is CASSPWTGAYEQYF. CDR3 coding DNA: TGTGCCAGTAGTCCTTGGACAGGGGCCTACGAGCAGTACTTC.

This clonotype was picked up many times. The chain links TRBV7-6 to TRBJ2-1; a possible D gene is TRBD2 (7 bases). The germline V gene has CDR1 SGHVS and CDR2 FNYEAQ. The V end was cut by 1 base, the J end by 9 bases, with 13 bases between. This CDR3 is built from 14 residues. The CDR3 coding sequence is TGTGCCAGCAGCTTAGTGGAGGGAGGGGGTGAGCAGTTCTTC. Translation gives CASSLVEGGGEQFF. The full variable domain, rest sourced from reference TRBV7-6 and TRBJ2-1, is GAGVSQSPRYKVTKRGQDVALRCDPISGHVSLYWYRQALGQGPEFLTYFNYEAQQDKSGLPNDRFSAERPEGSISTLTIQRTEQRDSAMYRCASSLVEGGGEQFFGPGTRLTVL.

This clonotype was found many times. The chain is built from TRBV5-1 and TRBJ1-6, with TRBD1 matching 7 bases. CDR3 size: 14 residues. Germline V gene lookup returns CDR1 SGHRS and CDR2 YFSETQ. Losses at the gene ends were 6 bases for V and 8 bases for J; bases not matched to a gene: 8. This CDR3 is CASTLRQGDSPLHF. The CDR3 DNA sequence: TGCGCCAGCACCCTTCGACAGGGCGATTCACCCCTCCACTTT.

This clonotype appeared many times. This sequence joins TRBV7-2 and TRBJ1-5, with TRBD1 matching 9 bases. V shed 5 bases, J shed 4 bases, and the junction held 6 bases outside the gene matches. This CDR3 region has 15 residues. Germline V lookup: CDR1 SGHTA, CDR2 FQGNSA. The CDR3 loop is CASSPGTGRNQPQHF. CDR3 coding DNA: TGTGCCAGCAGCCCTGGGACAGGGCGAAATCAGCCCCAGCATTTT.

This clonotype appeared a single time. The J gene is TRBJ2-1, the V gene TRBV9, with a possible D match to TRBD2 (5 bases). The CDR3 has 16 residues. V was trimmed by 0 bases and J by 0 bases, leaving 10 bases between them. The germline V gene encodes CDR1 SGDLS and CDR2 YYNGEE. As DNA, the CDR3 is TGTGCCAGCAGCGTAGCATGGGAGAGCTCCTACAATGAGCAGTTCTTC. Translated, it gives CASSVAWESSYNEQFF. The whole variable domain, filled in from reference TRBV9 and TRBJ2-1, reads DSGVTQTPKHLITATGQRVTLRCSPRSGDLSVYWYQQSLDQGLQFLIQYYNGEERAKGNILERFSAQQFPDLHSELNLSSLELGDSALYFCASSVAWESSYNEQFFGPGTRLTVL.

This clonotype has a count of ten or more. The chain is built from TRBV6-6 and TRBJ2-5; 7 nucleotides line up with TRBD2. CDR1 MNHNY and CDR2 SVGAGI come from the germline V gene (reference sequence). Unmatched junction bases numbered 4, after V lost 4 bases and J lost 2 bases. The CDR3 has 14 residues. The CDR3 nucleotides read TGTGCCAGCAGTTCCCTAGCGGTACAAGAGACCCAGTACTTC. Translating it yields CASSSLAVQETQYF.

This clonotype was observed many times. The chain recombines TRBV12-5 with TRBJ2-4; D possibly uses TRBD1 or TRBD2 (6 bases each). V was pared by 2 bases and J by 2 bases, with 13 bases between. The CDR3 sequence is 16 residues long. Germline assignment: CDR1 LGHNT and CDR2 FRNRAP. CDR3 in DNA: TGTGCTAGTGGTTTGCTCTGGAGGGGGTCCAAAAACATTCAGTACTTC. It translates to CASGLLWRGSKNIQYF.

In its sample, this clonotype was seen once. The limits of the CDR3 on the DNA are not certain, so only TCRdb's listed CDR3 is given. The chain links TRBV30 to TRBJ1-4; the table's D call TRBD1 went unverified against the DNA. The CDR3 length equals 15 residues, ends included. The V gene's germline CDR1 is GTSNPN and CDR2 SVGIG (reference sequence). CDR3 amino acids: CAWSALGQNEKLFFF.

This clonotype was detected ten times or more. The V gene is TRBV6-5, the J gene TRBJ2-3, with 10 bases that match TRBD1. The V gene end was trimmed by 4 bases and the J gene end by 4 bases; junction bases not matched to a gene: 8. The germline gives CDR1 MNHEY, CDR2 SVGAGI. This CDR3 has 16 residues. CDR3 amino acids: CASSSSGQGFPDTQYF. The CDR3 DNA follows: TGTGCCAGCAGTTCATCGGGACAGGGGTTCCCAGATACGCAGTATTTT.

There are many counts of this clonotype. This chain uses TRBV3-1 with TRBJ2-3; 7 positions match TRBD2. Unmatched junction bases numbered 9, after V lost 0 bases and J lost 0 bases. Germline V gene lookup returns CDR1 LGHDT and CDR2 YNNKEL (reference sequence). The CDR3 sequence is 18 residues long. CDR3 nucleotides: TGTGCCAGCAGCCAAGATCGGAACGGCGGGGGAAGCACAGATACGCAGTATTTT. It is translated as CASSQDRNGGGSTDTQYF.

The V and J genes are TRBV12-3 or TRBV12-4 and TRBJ2-1; TRBD2 is a possible D gene (5 bases). This CDR3 has 13 residues. Trimming took off 5 bases at V and 6 bases at J, with 11 bases between the two ends. The CDR3 DNA follows: TGTGCCAGCAGTCAAGCGGTGCTCAATGAGCAGTTCTTC. Translated, it gives CASSQAVLNEQFF.

This clonotype was detected ten times or more. The V and J genes are TRBV27 and TRBJ2-7; D is uncertain. Per the germline V gene, CDR1 is MNHEY and CDR2 is SMNVEV (reference sequence). The CDR3 is 15 amino acids. V was shortened by 4 bases and J by 1 base, with 14 bases between the two germline ends. For the CDR3, the DNA is TGTGCCAGCAGTTCCCTAGATGCGGTGTCCTACGAGCAGTACTTC. This gives the protein CASSSLDAVSYEQYF.

At least ten counts were recorded for this clonotype. The J gene is TRBJ1-1, the V gene TRBV4-3; 7 bases match TRBD1. J was trimmed by 5 bases and V by 1 base; bases with no gene match: 13. Germline CDR1 and CDR2: LGHNA and YSLEER. The CDR3 totals 17 residues. The CDR3 region has the DNA TGCGCCAGCAGCCAAGGGGCCCAGGGGGATCGGGAAACTGAAGCTTTCTTT. This translates into CASSQGAQGDRETEAFF.

On this clonotype: This could be a read error, since a much larger clone is one nucleotide away. CDR3 residues: CASSEFRANEQLF. DNA of the CDR3: TGTGCCAGCAGTGAATTTCGGGCCAATGAGCAGTTATTC. J is TRBJ2-1 and V is TRBV2; D is unresolved. Per the germline V gene, CDR1 is SNHLY and CDR2 is FYNNEI. CDR3 length: 13 residues.

This clonotype was counted at least ten times. The J gene is TRBJ2-1, the V gene TRBV25-1, with 9 positions matching TRBD1. The germline V gene encodes CDR1 MGHDK and CDR2 SYGVNS. This CDR3 contains 16 residues. J was trimmed by 6 bases and V by 1 base; bases with no gene match: 7. The CDR3 is CASSEWGAGQGNEQFF. The CDR3 nucleotides read TGTGCCAGCAGTGAATGGGGGGCGGGACAGGGCAATGAGCAGTTCTTC.

The V and J genes are TRBV6-4 and TRBJ2-1; D perhaps matches TRBD1 (5 bases). The CDR3 runs 18 residues. Trimming left V 5 bases short and J 2 bases short, with 22 bases between. The V gene's germline CDR1 is MRHNA and CDR2 SNTAGT. This CDR3 is CASSPTEFHYETYNEQFF. The CDR3 nucleotides read TGTGCCAGCAGTCCGACAGAATTCCATTACGAAACCTACAATGAGCAGTTCTTC.

In its sample, this clonotype was seen many times. The chain couples TRBV5-1 to TRBJ1-2; a weak D match, TRBD1 (6 bases). CDR3 length equals 14 residues. Germline loops: CDR1 SGHRS, CDR2 YFSETQ. The ends were cut back, 1 base at V and 4 bases at J, with 11 bases in the middle. CDR3 in DNA: TGCGCCAGCAGCTTGACGACAGGCAGCTATGGCTACACCTTC. It translates to CASSLTTGSYGYTF.

This clonotype was observed at least ten times. This chain uses TRBV5-1 with TRBJ1-5; the D is unclear. CDR1 and CDR2 from the germline V gene are SGHRS and YFSETQ. Trimming left V 3 bases short and J 4 bases short, with 8 bases between. This CDR3 spans 13 amino acids. The CDR3, as DNA: TGCGCCAGCAGCTCGAATGGAAATCAGCCCCAGCATTTT. Its protein is CASSSNGNQPQHF. Complete variable domain (other parts from reference TRBV5-1 and TRBJ1-5): KAGVTQTPRYLIKTRGQQVTLSCSPISGHRSVSWYQQTPGQGLQFLFEYFSETQRNKGNFPGRFSGRQFSNSRSEMNVSTLELGDSALYLCASSSNGNQPQHFGDGTRLSIL.

At least ten counts were recorded for this clonotype. The rearrangement uses TRBV29-1 and TRBJ2-3; D call uncertain. Germline lookup yields CDR1 SQVTM and CDR2 ANQGSEA. CDR3 length: 14 residues. Trimming removed 5 bases at V and 0 bases at J, with 12 bases between. In DNA form, the CDR3 reads TGCAGCGTTTCGGATAGAGCGAGCACAGATACGCAGTATTTT. It specifies CSVSDRASTDTQYF.